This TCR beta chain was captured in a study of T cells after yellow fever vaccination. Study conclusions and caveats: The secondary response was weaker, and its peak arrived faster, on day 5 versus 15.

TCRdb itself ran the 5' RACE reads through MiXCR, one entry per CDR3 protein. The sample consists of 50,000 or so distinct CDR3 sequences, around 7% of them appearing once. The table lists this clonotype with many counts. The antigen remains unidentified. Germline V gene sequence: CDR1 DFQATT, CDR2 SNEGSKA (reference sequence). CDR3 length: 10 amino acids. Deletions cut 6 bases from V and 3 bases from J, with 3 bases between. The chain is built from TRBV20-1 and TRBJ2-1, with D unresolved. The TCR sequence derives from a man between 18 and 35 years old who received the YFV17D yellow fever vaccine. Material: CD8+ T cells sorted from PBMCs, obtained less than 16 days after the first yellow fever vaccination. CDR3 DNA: TGCAGTGCCGACTACAATGAGCAGTTCTTC. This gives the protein CSADYNEQFF.